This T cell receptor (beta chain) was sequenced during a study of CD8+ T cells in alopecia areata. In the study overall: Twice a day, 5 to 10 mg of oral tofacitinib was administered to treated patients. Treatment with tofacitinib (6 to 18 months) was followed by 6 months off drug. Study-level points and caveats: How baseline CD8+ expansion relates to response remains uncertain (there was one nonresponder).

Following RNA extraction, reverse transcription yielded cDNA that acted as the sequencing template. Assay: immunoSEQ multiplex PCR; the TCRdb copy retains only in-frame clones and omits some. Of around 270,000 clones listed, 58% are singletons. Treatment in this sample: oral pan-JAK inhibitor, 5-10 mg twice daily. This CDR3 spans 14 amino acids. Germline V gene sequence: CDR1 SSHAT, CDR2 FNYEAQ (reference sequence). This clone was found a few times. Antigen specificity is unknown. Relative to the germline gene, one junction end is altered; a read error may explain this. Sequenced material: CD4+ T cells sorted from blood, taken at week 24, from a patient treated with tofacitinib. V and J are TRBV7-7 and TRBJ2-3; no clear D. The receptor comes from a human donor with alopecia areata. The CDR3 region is CASSLQMGADTQYF. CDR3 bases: TGTGCTAGCAGCTTACAAATGGGCGCAGATACGCAGTATTTT.